The 21 T cell receptor beta chains reported below all come from one sample, sequenced in a study of blood T cells in healthy people across ages. Primed by a sample-barcoded 5' primer and a J-beta primer mix, a second PCR proceeded for about 7 to 11 cycles. In TCRdb, the 5' RACE reads were re-called with MiXCR into one record per CDR3 protein. The sample lists around 780,000 distinct CDR3 sequences; roughly three fifths were seen once. Sequencing was done on a sample of blood. The receptors here all came from a man aged 35 to 55 in good health.

The chain employs TRBV25-1 and TRBJ2-5; TRBD2 is a possible D gene (7 bases). Germline V gives CDR1 MGHDK, CDR2 SYGVNS. This CDR3 region has 14 residues. The ends were cut back, 6 bases at V and 5 bases at J, with 16 bases in the middle. CDR3 sequence (DNA): TGTGCCAGCAGCCCCGGGGGGCATGTGGAGACCCAGTACTTC. As protein: CASSPGGHVETQYF.

This clonotype has just a few counts. The chain has TRBV7-2 and TRBJ2-5; 8 nucleotides agree with TRBD2. Germline V gene sequence: CDR1 SGHTA, CDR2 FQGNSA. V lost 6 bases and J lost 2; bases outside the gene matches: 11. The CDR3 spans 16 residues. This CDR3 is CASSRAGTRVQETQYF. DNA of the CDR3: TGTGCCAGCAGTCGTGCGGGGACTAGAGTGCAAGAGACCCAGTACTTC.

The chain is built from TRBV12-3 or TRBV12-4 and TRBJ2-7; D is unresolved. The CDR3 sequence is 15 residues long. The V and J ends lost 5 bases and 2 bases respectively, with 16 bases between them. The CDR3 is CASSIGQPRPYEQYF. For the CDR3, the DNA is TGTGCCAGCAGTATTGGGCAGCCTAGACCCTACGAGCAGTACTTC.

Only a few counts were recorded for this clonotype. J is TRBJ2-4 and V is TRBV25-1; D is possibly TRBD1 (6 bases). CDR3 length equals 12 residues. Germline assignment: CDR1 MGHDK and CDR2 SYGVNS. With 2 bases removed from V and 7 bases from J, the gap between germline ends came to 6 bases. The CDR3: CASSERGNIQYF. The CDR3 DNA sequence: TGTGCCAGCAGTGAAAGGGGGAACATTCAGTACTTC.

The chain couples TRBV20-1 to TRBJ2-5; no clear D. V lost 7 bases, J lost 3 bases, and 12 bases lay in between. This CDR3 is 12 amino acids long. The germline gives CDR1 DFQATT, CDR2 SNEGSKA (reference sequence). As DNA, the CDR3 is TGCAGTGTCACACGGGCAAAAGAGACCCAGTACTTC. Amino acids: CSVTRAKETQYF.

This chain uses TRBV7-6 with TRBJ2-4; 7 bases align to TRBD1. Gene TRBJ2-7 matches the end of the DNA better, so the J call may be wrong. Germline CDR1 SGHVS, CDR2 FNYEAQ. The CDR3 has 15 amino acids. The CDR3 here is CASSFKGQTPYEQYF. CDR3 DNA sequence: TGTGCCAGCAGCTTTAAGGGACAGACGCCCTACGAGCAGTACTTC.

The chain carries TRBV7-9 and TRBJ2-5; tentatively, D is TRBD1 (6 bases). Trimming left V 5 bases short and J 4 bases short, with 26 bases between. CDR1 SEHNR and CDR2 FQNEAQ come from the germline V gene (reference sequence). The CDR3 loop spans 18 amino acids. CDR3 amino acids: CASSPFRDTARKAETQYF. The CDR3 DNA reads TGTGCCAGCAGCCCATTCCGGGACACAGCAAGGAAAGCAGAGACCCAGTACTTC. Together with reference TRBV7-9 and TRBJ2-5, the CDR3 gives the full variable domain: DTGVSQNPRHKITKRGQNVTFRCDPISEHNRLYWYRQTLGQGPEFLTYFQNEAQLEKSRLLSDRFSAERPKGSFSTLEIQRTEQGDSAMYLCASSPFRDTARKAETQYFGPGTRLLVL.

This rearrangement joins TRBV7-2 to TRBJ2-3; the match to TRBD2 covers 14 bases. The V and J ends lost 3 bases and 7 bases, in that order; junction bases with no gene match: 6. There are 16 residues in the CDR3. CDR1 and CDR2 (germline): SGHTA, FQGNSA. The CDR3 coding sequence is TGTGCCAGCAGCTTCACGACTAGCGGGAGGGGATATACGCAGTATTTT. Protein product: CASSFTTSGRGYTQYF. The full variable domain, its missing parts supplied by reference TRBV7-2 and TRBJ2-3, is GAGVSQSPSNKVTEKGKDVELRCDPISGHTALYWYRQSLGQGLEFLIYFQGNSAPDKSGLPSDRFSAERTGGSVSTLTIQRTQQEDSAVYLCASSFTTSGRGYTQYFGPGTRLTVL.

The CDR3 is CASSAGDRVATEAFF. The DNA of the CDR3 is TGCGCCAGCAGCGCGGGGGACAGGGTGGCCACTGAAGCTTTCTTT. The chain links TRBV5-1 to TRBJ1-1; 9 nucleotides agree with TRBD1. Unmatched junction bases numbered 8, after V lost 4 bases and J lost 4 bases. CDR3 length: 15 residues. Germline lookup yields CDR1 SGHRS and CDR2 YFSETQ.

This clonotype was counted a few times. J is TRBJ2-5 and V is TRBV7-6, with a weak D call TRBD1 (6 bases). CDR3 length equals 14 residues. Trimming removed 11 bases from V and 4 bases from J, with 20 bases in between. Germline values: CDR1 SGHVS, CDR2 FNYEAQ. CDR3 sequence reads: CAGAEAGAGETQYF. In nucleotides, the CDR3 is TGTGCCGGAGCCGAAGCAGGGGCCGGAGAGACCCAGTACTTC.

The chain has TRBV4-1 and TRBJ2-2, with a weak D call TRBD2 (7 bases). CDR1 MGHRA and CDR2 YSYEKL come from the germline V gene. The CDR3 covers 17 residues. V was cut by 3 bases and J by 3 bases, with 17 bases left in between. Written as DNA, the CDR3 is TGCGCCAGCAGCCACTCTTGGGAGGGGGGCGACACCGGGGAGCTGTTTTTT. It encodes CASSHSWEGGDTGELFF.

The rearrangement joins TRBV24-1 to TRBJ2-2; D is ambiguous. The CDR3 is made up of 15 amino acids. Trimming stripped 3 bases from V and 2 bases from J, with 9 bases between. Germline CDR1 and CDR2: KGHDR and SFDVKD. The CDR3 sequence is CATSDLTDNTGELFF. The CDR3 bases are TGTGCCACCAGTGATCTGACGGATAACACCGGGGAGCTGTTTTTT.

The gene calls are TRBV20-1 and TRBJ2-2; D unclear. Trimming pared 1 base from V and 5 bases from J, leaving 11 bases between. Germline V CDR1 and CDR2: DFQATT, SNEGSKA (reference sequence). CDR3 size: 14 residues. The CDR3 sequence is CSARGPRNTGELFF. As DNA, the CDR3 is TGCAGTGCTAGAGGCCCTAGAAATACCGGGGAGCTGTTTTTT.

As concerns this clonotype: This may come from a read error, since a much larger clone is one base off. Here the CDR3 reads CASSQDRGGVGSYNEQYF. DNA of the CDR3: TGTGCCAGCAGCCAAGATCGGGGGGGTGTGGGGTCCTACAATGAGCAGTACTTC. The chain recombines TRBV4-2 with TRBJ2-7; 8 bases fit TRBD2. CDR1 and CDR2 (germline): LGHNA, YNFKEQ. The J segment lost 7 bases and the V segment lost 0 bases, leaving 17 bases of the junction unmatched. The CDR3 is 18 amino acids.

The V call is TRBV2, the J call TRBJ2-4; D gene unclear. The DNA end is more similar to TRBJ2-7, so the J call may be wrong. This CDR3 region has 12 residues. The germline V gene encodes CDR1 SNHLY and CDR2 FYNNEI. CDR3: CASSGPAYEQYF. The DNA of the CDR3 is TGTGCCAGTTCTGGGCCCGCCTACGAGCAGTACTTC.

V and J are TRBV18 and TRBJ2-7; TRBD2 is a possible D gene (5 bases). TRBJ2-5 matches the DNA end more closely, so the J call is doubtful. The CDR3 is 12 amino acids. Germline CDR1 reads KGHSH; CDR2 reads LQKENI. DNA for the CDR3: TGTGCCAGCTCACCCTCGAGCGGGACCCAGTACTTC. Translation: CASSPSSGTQYF.

This clonotype appeared a few times. The J gene is TRBJ2-7, the V gene TRBV7-2; 11 bases align to TRBD1. The germline V gene has CDR1 SGHTA and CDR2 FQGNSA. CDR3 length: 17 amino acids. V lost 1 base and J lost 0; bases outside the gene matches: 5. In DNA form, the CDR3 reads TGTGCCAGCAGCTTAGGGACAGGGGGCGCAGGCTCCTACGAGCAGTACTTC. Protein: CASSLGTGGAGSYEQYF.

This clonotype was detected a few times. The CDR3 protein is CASSIPDRQETQYF. CDR3 DNA: TGTGCCAGCAGCATCCCGGACAGACAAGAGACCCAGTACTTC. The rearrangement uses TRBV3-1 and TRBJ2-5, with TRBD1 as a possible D gene (6 bases). V gave up 5 bases and J gave up 2 bases, with 12 bases separating them. The CDR3 runs 14 residues. Germline lookup yields CDR1 LGHDT and CDR2 YNNKEL (reference sequence).

In this sample, this clonotype turned up a few times. J is TRBJ2-3 and V is TRBV6-5, with D possibly matching TRBD2 (5 bases). V shed 0 bases and J shed 4 bases, with 5 bases lying between them. CDR3 length equals 13 residues. Germline CDR1 and CDR2: MNHEY and SVGAGI. CDR3 loop: CASSYSEADTQYF. CDR3 DNA: TGTGCCAGCAGTTACTCGGAGGCAGATACGCAGTATTTT.

This clonotype was seen repeatedly, ten times or more. The J gene is TRBJ2-1, the V gene TRBV25-1; TRBD2 is a possible D gene (6 bases). V was shortened by 4 bases and J by 0 bases, with 13 bases between the two germline ends. This CDR3 region has 16 residues. Germline CDR1 is MGHDK and CDR2 is SYGVNS. CDR3 sequence reads: CASSVIGLLSYNEQFF. The DNA of the CDR3 is TGTGCCAGCAGTGTGATCGGACTACTCTCCTACAATGAGCAGTTCTTC.

The chain employs TRBV28 and TRBJ2-7; TRBD1 agrees at 8 bases. The germline V gene has CDR1 MDHEN and CDR2 SYDVKM. This CDR3 has 15 amino acids. With 7 bases clipped from V and 2 bases from J, the junction kept 10 bases outside the gene matches. As DNA, the CDR3 is TGTGCCAGCACCACCAGGGGGCTGAAAACCTACGAGCAGTACTTC. Its protein product is CASTTRGLKTYEQYF.